This entry concerns a single T cell receptor beta chain. As yet, its antigen is unknown. The same CDR3 is also encoded by other DNA sequences in this sample. This sample was taken from a study of shared clonotypes between healthy human individuals. Study in general: Per donor, three plates held CD4 naive cells, three held CD4 memory, two held CD8 naive and one held CD8 memory. Whole-study results and caveats: It was the non-shared clonotypes that had lower generation probabilities than clonotypes shared by all four donors. Across a handful of donors, naive CD4 shared roughly 5.1%, naive CD8 over 3%, memory CD4 roughly 2.3%, memory CD8 0.4% to 0.5%. It was anticipated that sequencing depth would influence how many clonotypes donors shared.

TCRdb keeps only in-frame clones here, not all; method: immunoSEQ multiplex PCR. The sample lists approximately 2,000,000 clones, 93% occurring once. V shed 0 bases, J shed 3 bases, and the junction held 4 bases outside the gene matches. The length of the CDR3 is 15 residues. From germline, CDR1 is SGHRS and CDR2 YFSETQ. Naive-designated CD8 cells lacked CD45RO, were positively enriched for CCR7, and omitted terminally differentiated effector memory CD45RA+ cells. V gene TRBV5-1 combines with J gene TRBJ2-7; 9 bases are shared with TRBD1. What was sequenced was naive CD8+ T cells from PBMCs. The sequence derives from a young man in good health. Some clones in this sample may be carry-over from other donors' samples. CDR3: CASSLGGTGFYEQYF. CDR3 bases: TGCGCCAGCAGCTTGGGAGGGACAGGGTTCTACGAGCAGTACTTC.